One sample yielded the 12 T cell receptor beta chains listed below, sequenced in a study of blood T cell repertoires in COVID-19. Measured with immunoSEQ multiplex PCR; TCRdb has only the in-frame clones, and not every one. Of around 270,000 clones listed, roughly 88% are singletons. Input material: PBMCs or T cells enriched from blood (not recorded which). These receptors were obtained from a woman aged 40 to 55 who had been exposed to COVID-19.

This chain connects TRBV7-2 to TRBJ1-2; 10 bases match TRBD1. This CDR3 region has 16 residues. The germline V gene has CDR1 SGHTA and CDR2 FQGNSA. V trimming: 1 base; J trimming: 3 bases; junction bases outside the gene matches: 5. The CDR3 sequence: CASSLVGTGVDYGYTF. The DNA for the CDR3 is TGTGCCAGCAGCTTAGTAGGGACAGGGGTGGACTATGGCTACACCTTC.

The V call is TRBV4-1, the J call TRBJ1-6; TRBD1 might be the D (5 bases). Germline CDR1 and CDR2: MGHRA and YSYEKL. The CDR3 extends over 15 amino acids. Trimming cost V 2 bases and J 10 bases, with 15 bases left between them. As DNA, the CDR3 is TGCGCCAGCAGCCAACTCAGGGTAGTAGACTCACCCCTCCACTTT. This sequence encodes CASSQLRVVDSPLHF.

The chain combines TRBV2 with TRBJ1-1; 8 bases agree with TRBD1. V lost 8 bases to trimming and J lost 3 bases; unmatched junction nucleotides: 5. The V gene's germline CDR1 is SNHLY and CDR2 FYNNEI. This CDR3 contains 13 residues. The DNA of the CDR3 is TGTGCCAGCGGATGGGGACAGGACACTGAAGCTTTCTTT. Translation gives CASGWGQDTEAFF.

CDR3 DNA: TGTGCCAGCAGCCAAGGATCTGGGGCGTGGGGCTACACCTTC. Amino acids: CASSQGSGAWGYTF. The chain couples TRBV3-1 (or the pseudogene TRBV3-2) to TRBJ1-2, with D possibly matching TRBD1 (5 bases). The V and J ends lost 1 base and 8 bases respectively, with 14 bases between them. The CDR3 sequence is 14 residues long. Germline CDR1 is LGHDT and CDR2 is YNNKEL (reference sequence).

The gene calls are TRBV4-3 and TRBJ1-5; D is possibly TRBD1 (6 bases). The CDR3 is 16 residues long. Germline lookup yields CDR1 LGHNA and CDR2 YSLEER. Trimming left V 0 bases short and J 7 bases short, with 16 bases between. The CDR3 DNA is TGCGCCAGCAGCCAAGATCCTCAGGGGAGTGGCCAGCCCCAGCATTTT. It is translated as CASSQDPQGSGQPQHF.

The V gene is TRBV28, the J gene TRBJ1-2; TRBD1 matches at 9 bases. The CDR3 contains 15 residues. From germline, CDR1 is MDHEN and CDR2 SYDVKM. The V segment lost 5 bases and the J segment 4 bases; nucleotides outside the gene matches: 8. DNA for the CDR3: TGTGCCAGCAGTATAACCGGGACAGGGCTCTATGGCTACACCTTC. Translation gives CASSITGTGLYGYTF.

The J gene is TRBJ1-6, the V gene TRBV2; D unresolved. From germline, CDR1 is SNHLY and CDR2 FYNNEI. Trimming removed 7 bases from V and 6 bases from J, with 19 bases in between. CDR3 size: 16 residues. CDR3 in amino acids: CASNPTGVTLNSPLHF. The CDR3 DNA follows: TGTGCCAGCAACCCCACGGGTGTAACTCTTAATTCACCCCTCCACTTT. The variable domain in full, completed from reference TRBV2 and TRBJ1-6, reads EPEVTQTPSHQVTQMGQEVILRCVPISNHLYFYWYRQILGQKVEFLVSFYNNEISEKSEIFDDQFSVERPDGSNFTLKIRSTKLEDSAMYFCASNPTGVTLNSPLHFGNGTRLTVT.

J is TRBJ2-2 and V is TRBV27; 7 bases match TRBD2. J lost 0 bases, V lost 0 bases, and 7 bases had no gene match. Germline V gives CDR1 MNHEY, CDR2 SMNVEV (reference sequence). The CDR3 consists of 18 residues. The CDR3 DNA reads TGTGCCAGCAGTTTATCGACCAGCGGGGTCGCGAACACCGGGGAGCTGTTTTTT. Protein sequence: CASSLSTSGVANTGELFF.

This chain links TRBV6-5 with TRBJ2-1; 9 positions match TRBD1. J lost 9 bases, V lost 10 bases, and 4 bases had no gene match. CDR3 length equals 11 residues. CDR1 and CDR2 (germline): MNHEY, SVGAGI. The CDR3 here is CATNRGLEQFF. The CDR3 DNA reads TGTGCCACAAACAGGGGGCTTGAGCAGTTCTTC.

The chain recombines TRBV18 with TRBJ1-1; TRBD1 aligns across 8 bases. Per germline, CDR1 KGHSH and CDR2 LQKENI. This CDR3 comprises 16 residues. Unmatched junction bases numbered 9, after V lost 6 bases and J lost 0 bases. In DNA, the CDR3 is TGTGCCAGCTCCCACTCCGCGGGACAGGTGAACACTGAAGCTTTCTTT. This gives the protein CASSHSAGQVNTEAFF.

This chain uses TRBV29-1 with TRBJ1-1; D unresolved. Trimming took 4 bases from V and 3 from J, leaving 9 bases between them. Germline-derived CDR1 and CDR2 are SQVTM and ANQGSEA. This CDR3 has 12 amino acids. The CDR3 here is CSVAGQYTEAFF. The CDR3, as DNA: TGCAGCGTTGCAGGCCAGTACACTGAAGCTTTCTTT.

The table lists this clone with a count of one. CDR3 sequence reads: CASSYGRFGREADTQYF. CDR3 nucleotides: TGTGCCAGCAGTTACGGCCGCTTCGGGAGGGAGGCAGATACGCAGTATTTT. The genes are TRBV6-2 or TRBV6-3 and TRBJ2-3; TRBD2 aligns across 8 bases. The CDR3 has 17 residues. V shed 2 bases and J 4 bases; nucleotides not matched to a gene: 11. Germline CDR1 MNHEY, CDR2 SVGEGT.